Reported below is one T cell receptor beta chain. Its antigen is currently unknown. V was clipped by 4 bases and J by 4 bases; unmatched bases: 4. CDR3 length equals 16 residues. In germline, CDR1 is SGHVS, CDR2 FNYEAQ. The sample originates from a study of graft-versus-host responses after intestinal transplantation. Study at large: Among the recipients, all got anti-thymocyte globulin induction and then tacrolimus and steroids for around 3 years.

General study points: GvH clone levels peaked in circulation, and this peak was associated with early post-transplant HvG declines. The presence of high graft-versus-host to host-versus-graft clonal ratios in allografts characterized patients with graft-donor T cell macrochimerism.

Method: immunoSEQ multiplex PCR; TCRdb's copy keeps in-frame clones and lacks some. The data show 98,000 or so clones, less than 90% seen once. J is TRBJ2-1 and V is TRBV7-6, with 13 bases that match TRBD2. This clonotype was sampled from a human donor who received an intestinal transplant. This material consisted of unstimulated CD4+ T cells sorted from spleen or lymph node cells, taken before intestinal transplant. CDR3 in amino acids: CASSSPLAGGYNEQFF. The CDR3 bases are TGTGCCAGCAGCTCGCCACTAGCGGGAGGGTACAATGAGCAGTTCTTC.